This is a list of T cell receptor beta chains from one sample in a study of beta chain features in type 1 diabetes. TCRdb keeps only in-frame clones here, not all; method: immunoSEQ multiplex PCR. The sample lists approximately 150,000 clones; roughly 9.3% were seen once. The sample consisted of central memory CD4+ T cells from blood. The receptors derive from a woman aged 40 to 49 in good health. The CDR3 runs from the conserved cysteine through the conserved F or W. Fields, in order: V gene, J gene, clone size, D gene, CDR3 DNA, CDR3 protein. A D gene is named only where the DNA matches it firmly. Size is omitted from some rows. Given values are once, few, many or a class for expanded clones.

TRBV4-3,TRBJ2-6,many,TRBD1,TGCGCCAGCAGCCAGGACAGGTCGAGCTCTGGGGCCAACGTCCTGACTTTC,CASSQDRSSSGANVLTF
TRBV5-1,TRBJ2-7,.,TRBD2,TGCGCCAGCAGCTTGGGAGGGACTAGCGGGACCTACGAGCAGTACTTC,CASSLGGTSGTYEQYF
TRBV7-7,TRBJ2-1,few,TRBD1,TGTGCCAGCAGCTCGAGGTTGGGAGACAGGGGAGTCTTC,CASSSRLGDRGVF
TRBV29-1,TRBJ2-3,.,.,TGCAGCGTTGCGAGCGGCGGGAACACAGATACGCAGTATTTT,CSVASGGNTDTQYF
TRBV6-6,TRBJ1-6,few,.,TGTGCCAGCAGTTCCAGAGGTGCTTCACCCCTCCACTTT,CASSSRGASPLHF
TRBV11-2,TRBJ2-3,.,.,TGTGCCAGCAGCCAAGGCGGGTTTATCACAGATACGCAGTATTTT,CASSQGGFITDTQYF
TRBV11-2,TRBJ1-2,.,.,TGTGCCAGCAGCTTACAGTGGCAGGCTGATGGCTACACCTTC,CASSLQWQADGYTF
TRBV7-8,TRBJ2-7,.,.,TGTGCCAGCACCAATCCCCCCCGGGGAGTGTACGAGCAGTACTTC,CASTNPPRGVYEQYF
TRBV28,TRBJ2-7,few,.,TGTGCCAGCAGTCCAGGGCGAGACGAGCAGTACTTC,CASSPGRDEQYF
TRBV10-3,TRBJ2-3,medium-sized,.,TGTGCCATCACGGGCGGAGGCCTCCCAGATACGCAGTATTTT,CAITGGGLPDTQYF
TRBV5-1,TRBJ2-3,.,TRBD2,TGCGCCAGCAGCTTGGATGGCGGGGGGGCGGCAGATACGCAGTATTTT,CASSLDGGGAADTQYF
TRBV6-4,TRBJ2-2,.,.,TGTGCCAGCAGTGGCGGCGGGGAGCTGTTTTTT,CASSGGGELFF
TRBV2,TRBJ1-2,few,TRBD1,TGTGCCAGCAGTGTGGAGACAGGGACATTGGGCTACACCTTC,CASSVETGTLGYTF
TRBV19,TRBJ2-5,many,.,TGTGCCAGTAGTATGGGCTTAGTAGGAGAGACCCAGTACTTC,CASSMGLVGETQYF
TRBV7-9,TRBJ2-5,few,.,TGTGCCAGCAGCTCAAAGGGGAGGACTGGACGGTACTTC,CASSSKGRTGRYF
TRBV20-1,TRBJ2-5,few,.,TGCAGTGCTAGAGGACAGGAGACCCAGTACTTC,CSARGQETQYF
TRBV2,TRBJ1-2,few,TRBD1,TGTGCCAGCCGAACAGGGGTTCACTATGGCTACACCTTC,CASRTGVHYGYTF
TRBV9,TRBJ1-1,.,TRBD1,TGTGCCAGCAGCGTCCGGGACAGTTACACTGAAGCTTTCTTT,CASSVRDSYTEAFF
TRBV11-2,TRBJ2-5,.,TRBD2,TGCGCCAGCAGCCATCTAGCGGGGGGATCTCAAGAGACCCAGTACTTC,CASSHLAGGSQETQYF
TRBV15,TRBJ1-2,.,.,TGTGCCACCAGCAGAGATCGGAACAGGGTGGAAGGCTACACCTTC,CATSRDRNRVEGYTF
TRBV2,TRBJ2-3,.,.,TGTGCCAGCAGGGAGAAACGCACAGATACGCAGTATTTT,CASREKRTDTQYF
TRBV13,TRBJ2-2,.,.,TGTGCCAGCAGCTTATCCCAGGGCGCGAACACCGGGGAGCTGTTTTTT,CASSLSQGANTGELFF
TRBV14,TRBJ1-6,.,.,TGTGCCAGCAGCCAAGATCAAACATATTCACCCCTCCACTTT,CASSQDQTYSPLHF
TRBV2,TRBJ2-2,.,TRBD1,TGTGCCAGCAGAAAAGACAGGGGGGCGGGGACCGGGGAGCTGTTTTTT,CASRKDRGAGTGELFF
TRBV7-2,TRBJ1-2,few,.,TGTGCCAGCAGCCCTAGGGGGGGGCAGGGTAACGATGGCTACACCTTC,CASSPRGGQGNDGYTF
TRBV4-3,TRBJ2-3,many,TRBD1,TGCGCCAGCAGCCAAGATTCCAGGGGGCCCCGCACAGATACGCAGTATTTT,CASSQDSRGPRTDTQYF
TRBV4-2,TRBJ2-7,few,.,TGTGCCAGCAGCCCTACGTCGACCCGGACAGCTTACGAGCAGTACTTC,CASSPTSTRTAYEQYF
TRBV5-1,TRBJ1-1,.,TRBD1,TGCGCCAGCAGCCTTCGGACAGGGGCGACTGAAGCTTTCTTT,CASSLRTGATEAFF
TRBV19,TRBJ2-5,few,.,TGTGCCAGTAGGGGCAGTGGGTTCCAAGAGACCCAGTACTTC,CASRGSGFQETQYF
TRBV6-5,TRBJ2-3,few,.,TGTGCCAGCAGCTCCCGAGGACAGAGCACAGATACGCAGTATTTT,CASSSRGQSTDTQYF
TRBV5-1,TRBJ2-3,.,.,TGCGCCAGCAGCTTAGTCGGACTACCTCGCACAGATACGCAGTATTTT,CASSLVGLPRTDTQYF
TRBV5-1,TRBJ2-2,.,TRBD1,TGCGCCAGCAGCTTGGCCTCGGCAGGGGGCACCGGGGAGCTGTTTTTT,CASSLASAGGTGELFF
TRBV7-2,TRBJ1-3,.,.,TGTGCCAGCAGCTTAGTTTCCTCTTCCGGAAACACCATATATTTT,CASSLVSSSGNTIYF
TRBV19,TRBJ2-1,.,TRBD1,TGTGCCAGTAGTAAGTGGAGGGGGACAGGGGGCTCGTACAATGAGCAGTTCTTC,CASSKWRGTGGSYNEQFF
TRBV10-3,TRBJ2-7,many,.,TGTGCCATCAGTGACCACCAGGGTACCTACGAGCAGTACTTC,CAISDHQGTYEQYF
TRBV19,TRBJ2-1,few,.,TGTGCCAGTAGTATAGATATGGACTCCCAGACGCAGTTCTTC,CASSIDMDSQTQFF
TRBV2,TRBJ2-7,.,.,TGTGCCAGCAAGGAAAACGGACAGACCTACGAGCAGTACTTC,CASKENGQTYEQYF
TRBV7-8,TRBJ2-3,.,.,TGTGCCAGCAGCTTAGTGGTATCAGGGGCTGCAGATACGCAGTATTTT,CASSLVVSGAADTQYF
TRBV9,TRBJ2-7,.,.,TGTGCCAGCAGCGTAGGACAGGCCTCCTACGAGCAGTACTTC,CASSVGQASYEQYF
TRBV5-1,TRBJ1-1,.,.,TGCGCCAGCAGCTTGGACGGGATTAACACTGAAGCTTTCTTT,CASSLDGINTEAFF
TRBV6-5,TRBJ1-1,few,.,TGTGCCAGCAGCCGGACAGAGAACACTGAAGCTTTCTTT,CASSRTENTEAFF
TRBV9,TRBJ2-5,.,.,TGTGCCAGCAGCGTAGGGGGACGACTAGGCGAGTACCAAGAGACCCAGTACTTC,CASSVGGRLGEYQETQYF
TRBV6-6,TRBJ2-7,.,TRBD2,TGTGCCAGCAGTTACAGCGGGGAGAAATACGAGCAGTACTTC,CASSYSGEKYEQYF
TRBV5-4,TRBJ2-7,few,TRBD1,TGTGCCAGCAGCTCCCCGGGACAGGGGGCCTACGAGCAGTACTTC,CASSSPGQGAYEQYF
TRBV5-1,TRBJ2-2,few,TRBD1,TGCGCCAGCAGCATTCAACAGGGGTTTGCCGGGGAGCTGTTTTTT,CASSIQQGFAGELFF
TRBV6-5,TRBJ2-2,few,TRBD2,TGTGCCGCCGCGGGAGTGAACACCGGGGAGCTGTTTTTT,CAAAGVNTGELFF
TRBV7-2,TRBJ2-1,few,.,TGTGCCAGCAGCTTATCTCGGGGGTCCTACAATGAGCAGTTCTTC,CASSLSRGSYNEQFF
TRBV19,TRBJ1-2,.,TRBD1,TGTGCCAGTAGCCCTAGGGGCCAGGGGGCGCTGAGCAACTATGGCTACACCTTC,CASSPRGQGALSNYGYTF
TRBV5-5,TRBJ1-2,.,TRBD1,TGTGCCAGCAGCTTTGACAGGGATGGCTACACCTTC,CASSFDRDGYTF
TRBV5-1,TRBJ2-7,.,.,TGCGCCAGCAGCACGGGTCTGGACTCGGGCACGAACTTC,CASSTGLDSGTNF
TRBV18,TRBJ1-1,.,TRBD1,TGTGCCAGCACTAAAGAGACAGGGTCGGGCACTGAAGCTTTCTTT,CASTKETGSGTEAFF
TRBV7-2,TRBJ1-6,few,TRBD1,TGTGCCAGCAGCTGGGACGAGACAGGGTCCCAGCGCTTT,CASSWDETGSQRF
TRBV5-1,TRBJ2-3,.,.,TGCGCCAGCAGCTTGGAGGGGACTTCCGAGTCCACGCAGTATTTT,CASSLEGTSESTQYF
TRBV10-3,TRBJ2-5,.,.,TGTGCCATCAGTGGTGGCACTATGCAAGAGACCCAGTACTTC,CAISGGTMQETQYF
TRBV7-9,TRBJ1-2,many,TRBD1,TGTGCCAGCAGCCCCACAGGGGCCGGCTACACCTTC,CASSPTGAGYTF
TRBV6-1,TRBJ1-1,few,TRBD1,TGTGCCAGCAGTGATCAGAGACAGGGGGCGCGGTTCGCCTTTGAAGCTTTCTTT,CASSDQRQGARFAFEAFF
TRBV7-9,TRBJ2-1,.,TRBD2,TGTGCCAGCAGCTTAGAAGCGGGGTACAATGAGCAGTTCTTC,CASSLEAGYNEQFF
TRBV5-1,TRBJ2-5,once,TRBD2,TGCGCCAGCAGCCGTCGGGGTAGCGGGGGGTCCCAGGAGACCCAGTACTTC,CASSRRGSGGSQETQYF
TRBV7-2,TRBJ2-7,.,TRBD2,TGTGCCAGCAGCTTTGGGGAGGGCCCCTACGAGCAGTACTTC,CASSFGEGPYEQYF